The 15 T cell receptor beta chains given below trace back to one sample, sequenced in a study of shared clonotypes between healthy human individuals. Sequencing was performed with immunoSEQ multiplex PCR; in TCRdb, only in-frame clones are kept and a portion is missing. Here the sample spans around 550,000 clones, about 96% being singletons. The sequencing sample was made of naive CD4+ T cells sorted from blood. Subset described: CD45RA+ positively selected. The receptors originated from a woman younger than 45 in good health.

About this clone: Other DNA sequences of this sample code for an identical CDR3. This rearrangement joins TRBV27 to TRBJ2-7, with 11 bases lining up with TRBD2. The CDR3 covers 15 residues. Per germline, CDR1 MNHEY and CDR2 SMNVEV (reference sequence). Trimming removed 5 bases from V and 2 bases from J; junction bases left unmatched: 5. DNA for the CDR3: TGTGCCAGCAGTCCTCTAGCGGGAGGTACCTACGAGCAGTACTTC. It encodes CASSPLAGGTYEQYF.

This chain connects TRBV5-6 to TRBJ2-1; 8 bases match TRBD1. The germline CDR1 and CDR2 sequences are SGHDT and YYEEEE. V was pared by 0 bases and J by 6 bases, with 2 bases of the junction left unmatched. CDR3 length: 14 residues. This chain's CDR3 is CASSLGQGFNEQFF. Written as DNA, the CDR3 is TGTGCCAGCAGCTTGGGACAGGGGTTCAATGAGCAGTTCTTC.

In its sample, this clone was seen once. CDR3 loop: CASSYDRLSSYEQYF. CDR3 bases: TGTGCCAGCAGTTACGACAGGCTTAGCTCCTACGAGCAGTACTTC. The rearrangement uses TRBV6-5 and TRBJ2-7; D might be TRBD1 (6 bases). Trimming took 2 bases from V and 0 from J, leaving 11 bases between them. Germline CDR1 is MNHEY and CDR2 is SVGAGI. This CDR3 is 15 amino acids long.

The CDR3 loop is CASSRSLGAYNQPQHF. The CDR3 nucleotides read TGTGCCAGCAGCCGTTCCTTAGGGGCCTACAATCAGCCCCAGCATTTT. V gene TRBV7-9 combines with J gene TRBJ1-5; possibly TRBD1 for D (5 bases). V dropped 5 bases and J dropped 3 bases, with 17 bases sitting between them. The CDR3 loop spans 16 amino acids. CDR1 and CDR2 from the germline V gene are SEHNR and FQNEAQ (reference sequence).

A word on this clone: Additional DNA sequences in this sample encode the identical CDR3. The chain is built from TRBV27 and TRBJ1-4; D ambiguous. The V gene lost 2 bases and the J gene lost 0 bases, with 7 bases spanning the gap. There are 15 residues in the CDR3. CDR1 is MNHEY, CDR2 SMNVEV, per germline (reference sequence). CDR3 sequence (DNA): TGTGCCAGCAGTTTAGCCGGGGCAACTAATGAAAAACTGTTTTTT. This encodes CASSLAGATNEKLFF.

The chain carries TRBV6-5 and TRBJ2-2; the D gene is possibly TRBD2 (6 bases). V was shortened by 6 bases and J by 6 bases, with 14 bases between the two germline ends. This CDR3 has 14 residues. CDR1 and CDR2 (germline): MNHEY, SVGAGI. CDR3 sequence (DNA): TGTGCCAGCAGACCAGGAGCGGGTGCCGGGGAGCTGTTTTTT. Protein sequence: CASRPGAGAGELFF.

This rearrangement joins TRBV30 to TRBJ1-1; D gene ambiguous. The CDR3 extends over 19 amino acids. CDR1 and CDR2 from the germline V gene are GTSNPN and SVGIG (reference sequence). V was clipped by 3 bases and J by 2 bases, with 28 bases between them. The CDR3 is CAWSGLGRQRGMTNTEAFF. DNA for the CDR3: TGTGCCTGGAGCGGCTTGGGGAGGCAGCGAGGGATGACAAACACTGAAGCTTTCTTT.

CDR3 in DNA: TGTGCCAGCAGTTACAGGACAGGGCCCTACGAGCAGTACTTC. Translation gives CASSYRTGPYEQYF. V is TRBV6-6 and J is TRBJ2-7; TRBD1 aligns across 8 bases. The germline CDR1 and CDR2 sequences are MNHNY and SVGAGI (reference sequence). The CDR3 has 14 amino acids. J gave up 2 bases and V 2 bases, and 2 bases lay outside the gene matches.

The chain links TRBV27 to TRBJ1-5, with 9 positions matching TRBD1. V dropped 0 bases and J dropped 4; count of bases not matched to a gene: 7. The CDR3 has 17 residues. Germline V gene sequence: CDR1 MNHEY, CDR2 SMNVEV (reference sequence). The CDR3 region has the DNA TGTGCCAGCAGTTTATCACCGGGACAGGGATTTAATCAGCCCCAGCATTTT. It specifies CASSLSPGQGFNQPQHF.

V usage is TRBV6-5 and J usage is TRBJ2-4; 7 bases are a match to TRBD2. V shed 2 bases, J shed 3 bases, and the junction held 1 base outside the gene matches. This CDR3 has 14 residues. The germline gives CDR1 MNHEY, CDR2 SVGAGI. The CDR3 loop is CASSYGGGKNIQYF. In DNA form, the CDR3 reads TGTGCCAGCAGTTACGGCGGGGGCAAAAACATTCAGTACTTC.

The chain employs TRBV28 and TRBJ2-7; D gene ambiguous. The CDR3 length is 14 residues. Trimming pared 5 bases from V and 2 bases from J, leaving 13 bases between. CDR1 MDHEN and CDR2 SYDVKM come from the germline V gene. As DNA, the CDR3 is TGTGCCAGCAGTCTCCCCGGCGGCACCTACGAGCAGTACTTC. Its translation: CASSLPGGTYEQYF.

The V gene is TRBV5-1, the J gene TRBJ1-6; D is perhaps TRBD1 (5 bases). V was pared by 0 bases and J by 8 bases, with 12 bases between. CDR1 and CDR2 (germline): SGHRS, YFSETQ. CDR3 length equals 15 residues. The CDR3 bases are TGCGCCAGCAGCTTGGTAGGGGCTTCGGATTCACCCCTCCACTTT. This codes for CASSLVGASDSPLHF. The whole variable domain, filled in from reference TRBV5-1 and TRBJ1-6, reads KAGVTQTPRYLIKTRGQQVTLSCSPISGHRSVSWYQQTPGQGLQFLFEYFSETQRNKGNFPGRFSGRQFSNSRSEMNVSTLELGDSALYLCASSLVGASDSPLHFGNGTRLTVT.

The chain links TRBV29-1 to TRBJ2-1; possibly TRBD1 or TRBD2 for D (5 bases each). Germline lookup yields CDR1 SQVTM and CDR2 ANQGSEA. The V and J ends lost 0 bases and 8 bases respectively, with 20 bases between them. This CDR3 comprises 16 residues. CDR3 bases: TGCAGCGTTGAAGATCAATTCCGGGAATGGGGCTATGAGCAGTTCTTC. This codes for CSVEDQFREWGYEQFF.

Here the CDR3 DNA reads TGCAGCGTCAATCCCCTCTGGTCTGACACTGAAGCTTTCTTT. Protein sequence: CSVNPLWSDTEAFF. V is TRBV29-1 and J is TRBJ1-1; D is unresolved. CDR3 length: 14 amino acids. The germline CDR1 and CDR2 sequences are SQVTM and ANQGSEA. V lost 6 bases to trimming and J lost 3 bases, with 17 bases between them.

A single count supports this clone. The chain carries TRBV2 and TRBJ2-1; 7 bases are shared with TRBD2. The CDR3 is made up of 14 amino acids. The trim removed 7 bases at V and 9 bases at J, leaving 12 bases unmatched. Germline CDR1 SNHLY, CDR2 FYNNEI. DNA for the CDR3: TGTGCCAGCACCGGGGGGAGCGTGAGGGTTGAGCAGTTCTTC. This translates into CASTGGSVRVEQFF.